This paragraph reports one TCR beta chain. Its antigen is as yet unknown. These data belong to a study of cytomegalovirus exposure and HLA in healthy donors. Whole-study context: HLA-typed donors were the source of 82 million or so unique TCRs, which an early data release held. The study's findings and limits: Some TCR beta chains (approximately 180 of them) were listed as cytomegalovirus-associated. Differences between HLA loci emerged in a later analysis of TCR association rates, with DRB1 most and HLA-C fewest.

Germline CDR1 reads SGHRS; CDR2 reads YFSETQ. J was trimmed by 7 bases and V by 5 bases; bases with no gene match: 8. CDR3 length: 14 residues. A multiplex PCR was run with 60 Vbeta primers and 13 Jbeta primers. Generated by immunoSEQ multiplex PCR, the TCRdb table keeps only in-frame clones and is missing some. Of about 150,000 clones listed, around 84% are singletons. Donors sampled were nominally healthy, though unrecorded immune exposures were likely. The chain carries TRBV5-1 and TRBJ1-2; 10 nucleotides match TRBD1. Sequenced: PBMCs. The receptor's source is a woman aged 18-29 years in good health and CMV-seronegative. CDR3 in amino acids: CASRGQGTLGGYTF. CDR3 DNA sequence: TGCGCCAGCAGGGGACAGGGGACGCTCGGTGGCTACACCTTC.